This is a list of T cell receptor beta chains from one sample in a study of cytomegalovirus exposure and HLA in healthy donors. Sequenced by immunoSEQ multiplex PCR; TCRdb stores in-frame clones only, minus some. The data show 160,000 or so clones, 86% seen once. Material: PBMCs. Every receptor here comes from a woman aged 18-30 years in good health and CMV-seronegative. The CDR3 runs from the conserved cysteine through the conserved F or W. D genes are given only for firm matches. Clone size, where shown, is once, few, many, or a class for clones that have expanded.

V gene	CDR3 length	J gene	D gene	clone size	CDR3 DNA	CDR3 protein
TRBV6-5	15	TRBJ1-3	NA	NA	TGTGCCAGCAGTCCACGACGAACAGGGGGAAACACCATATATTTT	CASSPRRTGGNTIYF
TRBV5-1	14	TRBJ2-3	TRBD1	once	TGCGCCAGCAGCGGACAGGCCCTTCCAGATACGCAGTATTTT	CASSGQALPDTQYF
TRBV6-5	14	TRBJ1-6	TRBD1	NA	TGTGCCAGCAGTTTGGAGGGGGCGGAATCACCCCTCCACTTT	CASSLEGAESPLHF
TRBV6-1	15	TRBJ1-3	NA	NA	TGTGCCAGCAGTGAAGGGGCGAACTCTGGAAACACCATATATTTT	CASSEGANSGNTIYF
TRBV6-5	14	TRBJ1-2	NA	few	TGTGCCAGCAGAGACAGGAGTACGAACTATGGCTACACCTTC	CASRDRSTNYGYTF
TRBV28	15	TRBJ2-5	NA	NA	TGTGCCAGCAGTTCAGGGGGGCCCCCAGGGGAGACCCAGTACTTC	CASSSGGPPGETQYF
TRBV6-1	15	TRBJ1-5	NA	NA	TGTGCCAGCAGTCCGGACAGATATAGCAATCAGCCCCAGCATTTT	CASSPDRYSNQPQHF
TRBV13	16	TRBJ2-3	TRBD2	NA	TGTGCCAGCAGCTCCTACATTAGCGGGACCACAGATACGCAGTATTTT	CASSSYISGTTDTQYF
TRBV6-5	15	TRBJ1-4	TRBD1	NA	TGTGCCAGCAGTTACCAGGGGGCAACTAATGAAAAACTGTTTTTT	CASSYQGATNEKLFF
TRBV9	14	TRBJ2-1	NA	NA	TGTGCCAGCAGCACCAGGGAAGGGATTAATGAGCAGTTCTTC	CASSTREGINEQFF
TRBV19	14	TRBJ1-1	NA	NA	TGTGCCAGTAGTATTATACAGGAAGATCCTGAAGCTTTCTTT	CASSIIQEDPEAFF
TRBV28	14	TRBJ2-7	NA	NA	TGTGCCAGCAGTTTAGGAGGCGGGACTTACGAGCAGTACTTC	CASSLGGGTYEQYF
TRBV5-1	14	TRBJ1-3	NA	NA	TGCGCCAGCAGCGAAGGGGTCTCTGGAAACACCATATATTTT	CASSEGVSGNTIYF
TRBV5-1	14	TRBJ2-1	TRBD2	NA	TGCGCCAGCAGGTCAGCGGGGAGTTACAATGAGCAGTTCTTC	CASRSAGSYNEQFF
TRBV4-1	18	TRBJ2-2	TRBD2	NA	TGCGCCAGCAGCCAGTCACTAGCGGGAGTCATTGGGACCGGGGAGCTGTTTTTT	CASSQSLAGVIGTGELFF
TRBV28	15	TRBJ1-4	NA	NA	TGTGCCAGCAGTTCCCCACCGGGAGGGGAGGAAAAACTGTTTTTT	CASSSPPGGEEKLFF
TRBV10-3	13	TRBJ2-7	NA	NA	TGTGCCATCAGGGACAGCGGTGACTACGAGCAGTACTTC	CAIRDSGDYEQYF
TRBV30	16	TRBJ2-3	NA	NA	TGTGCCTGGAGATTAAAGGCAGGGGCCTGGACAGATACGCAGTATTTT	CAWRLKAGAWTDTQYF
TRBV5-4	17	TRBJ1-1	TRBD1	NA	TGTGCCAGCAGCTTGGGACAGGGGGGCAGTTTAGACACTGAAGCTTTCTTT	CASSLGQGGSLDTEAFF
TRBV28	16	TRBJ2-7	TRBD1	once	TGTGCCAGCAGTCAGATGGGGACAGGGGGCGGCTACGAGCAGTACTTC	CASSQMGTGGGYEQYF
TRBV7-9	17	TRBJ2-7	TRBD2	NA	TGTGCCAGCAGCTCGACTAGCGGGAGGCTCCCCTCCTACGAGCAGTACTTC	CASSSTSGRLPSYEQYF
TRBV6-1	11	TRBJ1-2	NA	NA	TGTGCCAGCGGAGGCAGGACTGGCTACACCTTC	CASGGRTGYTF
TRBV30	14	TRBJ2-5	NA	NA	TGTGCCTGGAGTGTGGCAGGGGTAGGGGAGACCCAGTACTTC	CAWSVAGVGETQYF
TRBV4-1	13	TRBJ2-1	NA	few	TGCGCCAGCAGCCAAGATGAGGGCAATGAGCAGTTCTTC	CASSQDEGNEQFF
TRBV5-1	16	TRBJ1-2	NA	NA	TGCGCCAGCAGCTTGGCACCCATTTCGACAGAATATGGCTACACCTTC	CASSLAPISTEYGYTF
TRBV2	12	TRBJ1-2	TRBD1	NA	TGTGCCAGCAGGGTGACAGGGACTGGCTACACCTTC	CASRVTGTGYTF
TRBV5-1	14	TRBJ2-5	NA	NA	TGCGCCAGCACCCTGGGGGCCTCGACGGAGACCCAGTACTTC	CASTLGASTETQYF
TRBV19	16	TRBJ2-2	NA	once	TGTGCCAGTAGTATAGGGGCTAGCGAGATCACCGGGGAGCTGTTTTTT	CASSIGASEITGELFF
TRBV6-5	14	TRBJ1-2	NA	once	TGTGCCAGCAGTTGGGGGGGAAGAAACTATGGCTACACCTTC	CASSWGGRNYGYTF
TRBV28	15	TRBJ2-7	TRBD1	NA	TGTGCCAGCAGTTTAGTTGGACAGGGGGTCTACGAGCAGTACTTC	CASSLVGQGVYEQYF
TRBV25-1	16	TRBJ2-1	NA	NA	TGTGCCAGCAGTGAATTTGAGGGAGCGGGCCGTAATGAGCAGTTCTTC	CASSEFEGAGRNEQFF
TRBV27	16	TRBJ2-1	NA	NA	TGTGCCAGCAGACGGGACAAGGGGGACTCCTACAATGAGCAGTTCTTC	CASRRDKGDSYNEQFF
TRBV5-1	16	TRBJ1-6	TRBD1	NA	TGCGCCAGCAGCTTGTCGGGACAGGGCTATAATTCACCCCTCCACTTT	CASSLSGQGYNSPLHF
TRBV4-1	14	TRBJ2-7	TRBD1	NA	TGCGCCAGCAGCCCCGGGACAGGGGACTCCGAGCAGTACTTC	CASSPGTGDSEQYF
TRBV19	14	TRBJ1-5	TRBD1	NA	TGTGCCACGGAGGGACAGGGGGGATTGAGGCCCCAGCATTTT	CATEGQGGLRPQHF
TRBV11-3	15	TRBJ2-1	NA	NA	TGTGCCAGCAGCCCTAAGGTCGCGGGTTACAATGAGCAGTTCTTC	CASSPKVAGYNEQFF
TRBV5-1	14	TRBJ2-5	NA	NA	TGCGCCAGCAGAATCGGTACGGTACAAGAGACCCAGTACTTC	CASRIGTVQETQYF
TRBV6-1	15	TRBJ2-7	TRBD2	NA	TGTGCCAGCAGTGCCCGACTAGCGGGAGGGGACGAGCAGTACTTC	CASSARLAGGDEQYF
TRBV6-4	15	TRBJ2-1	TRBD2	NA	TGTGCCAGCAGTGAGAGAAGCGGGGGGGCCCATGAGCAGTTCTTC	CASSERSGGAHEQFF
TRBV18	17	TRBJ2-2	NA	NA	TGTGCCAGCTCACCACCCCCCAGCGGAGCGAACACCGGGGAGCTGTTTTTT	CASSPPPSGANTGELFF
TRBV5-4	14	TRBJ2-5	TRBD1	NA	TGTGCCAGCAGCTTGGGGGACAGGGAAGAGACCCAGTACTTC	CASSLGDREETQYF
TRBV6-1	18	TRBJ2-1	NA	NA	TGTGCCAGCAGTGCAACCGAGGCGGGGTGGGGCTCCTACAATGAGCAGTTCTTC	CASSATEAGWGSYNEQFF
TRBV5-4	16	TRBJ1-3	NA	few	TGTGCCAGCAGCCTAGGACTCTTAGGCTCTGGAAACACCATATATTTT	CASSLGLLGSGNTIYF
TRBV7-8	15	TRBJ2-2	NA	NA	TGTGCCAGCAGCTTGGGCGGGATGAGGACCGGGGAGCTGTTTTTT	CASSLGGMRTGELFF
TRBV4-1	14	TRBJ1-2	NA	NA	TGCGCCAGCAGCTTGACAGACGAGCCCTATGGCTACACCTTC	CASSLTDEPYGYTF
TRBV19	15	TRBJ2-1	NA	NA	TGTGCCAGTAGTATAGTCTCGACAGCCTACAATGAGCAGTTCTTC	CASSIVSTAYNEQFF
TRBV19	16	TRBJ2-7	TRBD2	NA	TGTGCCAGTAGTAAGGGACTAGCGATAAGCTCCTACGAGCAGTACTTC	CASSKGLAISSYEQYF
TRBV5-1	16	TRBJ2-7	TRBD2	NA	TGCGCCAGCAGAATGGAACCGGGACTAGCTACCTACGAGCAGTACTTC	CASRMEPGLATYEQYF
TRBV19	16	TRBJ1-6	TRBD1	NA	TGTGCCAGTAGTATAGGAGGGGACAGGGGCAATTCACCCCTCCACTTT	CASSIGGDRGNSPLHF
TRBV5-1	16	TRBJ2-3	TRBD1	NA	TGCGCCAGCAGCCTTGGACAGGGGAACGCAGCAGATACGCAGTATTTT	CASSLGQGNAADTQYF
TRBV2	17	TRBJ2-7	NA	NA	TGTGCCAGCAGTGAAGCAAACGGGTGGAACAGGGAATACGAGCAGTACTTC	CASSEANGWNREYEQYF
TRBV10-3	16	TRBJ2-1	TRBD2	NA	TGTGCCATCAGTGAGTTTGGCGGGGGAAACGGGAATGAGCAGTTCTTC	CAISEFGGGNGNEQFF
TRBV2	15	TRBJ2-1	TRBD2	NA	TGTGCCAGCAGGGCTACTAGCGGGAGAGGCAATGAGCAGTTCTTC	CASRATSGRGNEQFF
TRBV2	16	TRBJ1-2	NA	NA	TGTGCCAGCACCGGACCGGGACATTCCATCGTTTATGGCTACACCTTC	CASTGPGHSIVYGYTF
TRBV6-1	14	TRBJ2-7	NA	NA	TGTGCCAGCAGTGAAGGCCGGGGAACCTACGAGCAGTACTTC	CASSEGRGTYEQYF
TRBV28	14	TRBJ2-5	NA	NA	TGTGCCAGCAGTTCCCCTACAGGGAAAGAGACCCAGTACTTC	CASSSPTGKETQYF
TRBV2	15	TRBJ2-2	TRBD2	NA	TGTGCCAGGTCGGGGCTAGCGGGTATCACCGGGGAGCTGTTTTTT	CARSGLAGITGELFF
TRBV6-1	16	TRBJ1-5	NA	NA	TGTGCCAGCAGTGAATTAAAGGGGCCGAGCAATCAGCCCCAGCATTTT	CASSELKGPSNQPQHF
TRBV2	14	TRBJ2-7	TRBD1	NA	TGTGCCAGCAGTGAGGGGGTCAGGACAGGCGAGCAGTACTTC	CASSEGVRTGEQYF
TRBV2	16	TRBJ2-5	NA	NA	TGTGCCAGCAGTGAAGCCGGCGGGCCCCGGAGGGAGACCCAGTACTTC	CASSEAGGPRRETQYF